This T cell receptor (beta chain) is from a study of T cell responses to AZD1222 COVID-19 vaccine. Repertoires were generated with immunoSEQ multiplex PCR, while TCRdb's copy carries only in-frame clones and drops some. The sample has about 180,000 clones, just under 95% seen once. Concerning this clone: Antigen: not known.

The study's findings and limits: Recipients of two AZD1222 doses showed rising Spike-specific TCR breadth and depth. Most donors were white British, females outnumbered males, and clonal diversity was possibly underestimated. As reported, nearly half of all spike-specific TCRs target variant regions that are unmutated. Repertoires were collected only later (after the peak T cell response had occurred).

Germline values: CDR1 SGHRS, CDR2 YFSETQ. CDR3 length: 15 amino acids. V lost 0 bases, J lost 1 base, and 3 bases stayed unmatched. This clonotype was sampled from an adult who received the MenACWY meningococcal vaccine as a control. The rearrangement links TRBV5-1 to TRBJ2-5; 7 nucleotides agree with TRBD2. Sample: peripheral blood, taken 28 days after the second dose of the MenACWY control vaccine. CDR3 protein: CASSLASGGQETQYF. For the CDR3, the DNA is TGCGCCAGCAGCTTGGCTAGCGGCGGCCAAGAGACCCAGTACTTC.